The source of this TCR beta chain is a study of identical twins. Study findings and constraints: Models underestimated out-of-frame TCR alpha sharing in monozygotic twins. Abundant cord blood beta clonotypes carried fewer insertions; memory repertoires showed none.

Through template switching, a universal primer site was introduced, and the cDNA contained unique molecular identifiers. TCRdb re-called the 5' RACE reads with MiXCR, one entry per CDR3 protein. The table includes 400,000 to 600,000 distinct CDR3 sequences, about a fifth detected once. Worth noting for this clonotype: The antigen remains undetermined.

The same data also went into a second study, on yellow fever vaccine responses in identical twins.

The sequenced sample consisted of CD4+ T cells sorted from blood. This TCR came from a woman under 30 in good health.

The CDR3 DNA reads TGTGCCAGCAGCTTACGGGTCGGCAGGGGATACGAGCAGTACTTC. This sequence encodes CASSLRVGRGYEQYF. V and J are TRBV11-3 and TRBJ2-7, with D possibly matching TRBD1 (6 bases). The germline V gene has CDR1 SGHNT and CDR2 YENEEA. V was trimmed by 2 bases and J by 4 bases, leaving 15 bases between them. This CDR3 contains 15 residues.